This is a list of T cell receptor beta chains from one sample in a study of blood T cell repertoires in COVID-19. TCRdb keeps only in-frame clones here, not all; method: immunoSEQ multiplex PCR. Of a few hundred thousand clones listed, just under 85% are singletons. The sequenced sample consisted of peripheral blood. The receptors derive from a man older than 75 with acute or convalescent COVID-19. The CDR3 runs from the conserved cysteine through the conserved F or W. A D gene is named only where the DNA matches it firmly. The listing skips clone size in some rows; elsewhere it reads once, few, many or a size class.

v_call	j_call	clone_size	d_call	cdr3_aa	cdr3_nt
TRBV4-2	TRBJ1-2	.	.	CASSQDAGTPAGGYTF	TGTGCCAGCAGCCAAGATGCAGGTACCCCAGCTGGCGGCTACACCTTC
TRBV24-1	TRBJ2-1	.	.	CATSDARQVNEQFF	TGTGCCACCAGTGACGCCCGACAGGTTAATGAGCAGTTCTTC
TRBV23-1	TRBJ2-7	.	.	CASSQYFEISYEQYF	TGCGCCAGCAGTCAATATTTCGAGATTTCCTACGAGCAGTACTTC
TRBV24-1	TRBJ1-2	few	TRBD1	CATSDRTGPYGYTF	TGTGCCACCAGTGATAGGACAGGGCCCTATGGCTACACCTTC
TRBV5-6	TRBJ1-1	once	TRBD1	CASSLYGTVMNTEAFF	TGTGCCAGCAGCTTGTACGGGACAGTGATGAACACTGAAGCTTTCTTT
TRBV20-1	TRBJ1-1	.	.	CSASRAGRPEAFF	TGCAGTGCTAGTCGTGCGGGGCGGCCTGAAGCTTTCTTT
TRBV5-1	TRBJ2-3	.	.	CASRDTTSTDTQYF	TGCGCCAGCAGGGACACAACTAGCACAGATACGCAGTATTTT
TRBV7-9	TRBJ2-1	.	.	CASSLLRGVSYNEQFF	TGTGCCAGCAGCCTCCTCAGGGGGGTCTCCTACAATGAGCAGTTCTTC
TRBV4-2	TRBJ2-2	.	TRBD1	CASSQDRARQGADTGELFF	TGTGCCAGCAGCCAAGACCGCGCGAGACAGGGGGCAGACACCGGGGAGCTGTTTTTT
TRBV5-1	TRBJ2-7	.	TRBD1	CASSSGQGAYEQYF	TGCGCCAGCAGCTCGGGACAGGGGGCTTACGAGCAGTACTTC
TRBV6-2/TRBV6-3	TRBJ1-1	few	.	CASSYEVLNTEAFF	TGTGCCAGCAGTTACGAGGTCTTGAACACTGAAGCTTTCTTT
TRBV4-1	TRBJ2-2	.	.	CASSQNPGVIGELFF	TGCGCCAGCAGCCAAAATCCGGGAGTAATAGGGGAGCTGTTTTTT
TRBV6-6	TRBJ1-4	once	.	CASSWSQGFGEKLFF	TGTGCCAGCAGTTGGAGTCAGGGGTTCGGTGAAAAACTGTTTTTT
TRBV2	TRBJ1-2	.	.	CASTPNSNYGYTF	TGTGCCAGCACCCCAAACTCTAACTATGGCTACACCTTC
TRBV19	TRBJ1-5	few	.	CATFDIYSNQPQHF	TGTGCCACCTTTGACATTTATAGCAATCAGCCCCAGCATTTT
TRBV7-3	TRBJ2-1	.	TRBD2	CASSFQPGTSGNEQFF	TGTGCCAGCAGCTTCCAACCCGGGACTAGCGGAAATGAGCAGTTCTTC
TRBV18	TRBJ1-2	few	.	CASSPQGQRYGYTF	TGTGCCAGCTCACCGCAGGGACAAAGATATGGCTACACCTTC
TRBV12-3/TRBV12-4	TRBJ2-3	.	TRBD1	CASSQGGQRQYF	TGTGCCAGCAGTCAAGGGGGACAGCGGCAGTATTTT
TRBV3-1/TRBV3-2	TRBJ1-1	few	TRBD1	CASSSRTGAAEAFF	TGTGCCAGCAGCTCCCGGACAGGGGCCGCTGAAGCTTTCTTT
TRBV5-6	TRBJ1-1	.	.	CASSLRGGNTEAFF	TGTGCCAGCAGCTTGAGGGGAGGGAACACTGAAGCTTTCTTT
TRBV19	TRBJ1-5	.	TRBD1	CASRAGTGGANGNQPQHF	TGTGCCAGTAGGGCCGGGACAGGGGGCGCGAATGGCAATCAGCCCCAGCATTTT
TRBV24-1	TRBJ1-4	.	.	CATSDSGATNEKLFF	TGTGCCACCAGTGATTCAGGGGCAACTAATGAAAAACTGTTTTTT
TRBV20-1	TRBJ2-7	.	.	CSAASGREQYF	TGCAGTGCAGCGTCAGGGCGCGAGCAGTACTTC
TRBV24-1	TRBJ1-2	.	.	CATSDFPGSGGYTF	TGTGCCACCAGTGATTTCCCCGGGTCCGGCGGCTACACCTTC
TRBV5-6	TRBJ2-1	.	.	CASSLPGVGEQFF	TGTGCCAGCAGCTTGCCCGGGGTGGGTGAGCAGTTCTTC
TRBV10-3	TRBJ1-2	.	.	CAISTGLRGYTF	TGTGCCATCAGTACAGGGTTACGGGGCTACACCTTC
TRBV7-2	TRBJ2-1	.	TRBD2	CASSSPGLARRNEQFF	TGTGCCAGCAGCTCTCCGGGACTAGCGCGTCGAAATGAGCAGTTCTTC
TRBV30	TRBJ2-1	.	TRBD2	CAGPPGGAGDNEQFF	TGTGCCGGACCTCCGGGGGGGGCCGGAGACAATGAGCAGTTCTTC
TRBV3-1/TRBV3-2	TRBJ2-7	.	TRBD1	CASGRTGPHEQYF	TGTGCCAGTGGGAGGACAGGGCCCCACGAGCAGTACTTC
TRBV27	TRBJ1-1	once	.	CASSSLPGQPFF	TGTGCCAGCAGTTCCCTCCCGGGACAACCTTTCTTT
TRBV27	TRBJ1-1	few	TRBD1	CASRTNRGEGRTEAFF	TGTGCCAGCAGAACTAACAGGGGAGAAGGGCGTACTGAAGCTTTCTTT
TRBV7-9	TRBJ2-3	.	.	CASSFGSTDTQYF	TGTGCCAGCAGCTTTGGCAGCACAGATACGCAGTATTTT